This T cell receptor beta chain was documented in a study of cytomegalovirus exposure and HLA in healthy donors. Use of 60 Vbeta and 13 Jbeta primers characterized the PCR. In the source study's methods: Unique TCR beta chains numbered 80 million to 95 million in a later analysis, with around 12 million shared. Assay: immunoSEQ multiplex PCR; the TCRdb copy retains only in-frame clones and omits some. V and J calls and clone size are given by that table; D and trimming were obtained from the DNA. The table has about 170,000 clones, around 86% seen once; the top ten hold more than 0.75%. Study outcomes and limitations: Within a later analysis, the majority of CMV-associated TCR beta chains appeared HLA-restricted.

Germline V gene data show CDR1 as SGHRS and CDR2 as YFSETQ. V gave up 2 bases and J gave up 0 bases; unmatched junction bases: 4. The CDR3 totals 16 residues. With respect to this clone: Its cognate antigen is unknown.

This sequence joins TRBV5-1 and TRBJ2-2, with 7 bases that match TRBD1. Sequencing input: PBMCs. This receptor was obtained from a girl aged 2-10 years in good health and CMV-seropositive. This chain's CDR3 is CASSFSGTANTGELFF. As DNA, the CDR3 is TGCGCCAGCAGCTTTTCCGGGACAGCGAACACCGGGGAGCTGTTTTTT.